This TCR beta chain emerged from a study of shared clonotypes between healthy human individuals (dated by TCRdb to the early 2020s). With respect to the entire study: Two women and a few men aged 18 to 49 years were included in the cohort. The study deeply sequenced blood TCR repertoires of about 5 healthy adults to estimate repertoire size and the extent of clonotype sharing between individuals. Between about 0.8 and 8.9 billion PBMCs per donor were obtained by leukapheresis. Per donor, three plates each were used for CD4 naive and CD4 memory, two for CD8 naive, and one for CD8 memory. To increase sequencing depth and limit assay-specific biases, different laboratories used diverse techniques to prepare libraries and sequence TCR repertoires.

What the research found in general, with its limitations: Sampling was limited to blood, and TCR repertoires in tissue likely differ from TCR repertoires in blood. Because the study included a small number of donors, the genetic and exposure-history diversity represented was limited. Pairwise subsampling indicated that sequencing depth was expected to affect the degree of clonotype sharing among donors. Approximately 5% of naive CD4, 3.5% of naive CD8, roughly 2.4% of memory CD4, and over 0.35% of memory CD8 clonotypes were shared across several donors. Compared with non-shared clonotypes, clonotypes shared by all four sorted-subset donors had higher generation probabilities. Rarefaction of sorted-subset datasets indicated incomplete sequencing despite the large sequencing depth. Estimated clonotype richness was generally larger for naive than for memory subsets.

Using the deep immunoSEQ assay, TCR CDR3 regions were amplified from genomic DNA by multiplex PCR. Extracted genomic DNA from each cell subset was distributed evenly across all wells of several immunoSEQ 96-well plates, and each plate was treated as a replicate. For sorted subsets, each replicate PCR was loaded with roughly 0.2 ug genomic DNA, equivalent to 30,000 or so T cell genomes. Purified libraries were measured with a Qubit 3.0 fluorometer, size-checked on a Bioanalyzer 2100, and measured again with the KAPA Library Quantification kit. A separate single-read 150-cycle Illumina NextSeq 550 flow cell was used to sequence each immunoSEQ 96-well plate. As for the original processing: The immunoSEQ output contained only junctional sequences without quality scores, so filtering could not match that applied to full-length reads. Sequences were annotated with PyIR, a Python wrapper for IgBLAST v1.9, and V/J genes and CDR3 were assigned using IMGT germline references. Any read was removed if the V/J assignment was weak (E-value above 1e-6), the CDR3 was missing, or the read contained stop codons, out-of-frame junctions, or ambiguous translated residues. V3J clonotypes were defined as sequences sharing the same inferred V gene, J gene, and CDR3 amino acid sequence. The percentage overlap between two repertoires was calculated by dividing the number of shared unique clonotypes by the size of the smaller repertoire. Repertoire richness was assessed with RTK rarefaction, the Chao1 estimator, and Recon v2.1 estimates of unobserved clonotypes. For all TCRbeta clonotypes obtained by the gDNA method from four donors, generation probabilities were computed with OLGA. TCRdb carries this immuneACCESS record with in-frame sequences only. Its versions omit some clonotypes, under half of them owing to an unresolved V gene in the studies checked, with the rest unexplained. That table supplies the V and J calls and clone size; D and trimming were determined from the DNA. Within this sample are around 88,000 clones, with around 67% of them counted one time only. Together, the top ten hold less than 55% of the sample.

Including the terminal cysteine and phenylalanine, the CDR3 comprises 15 residues. Solely the CDR3 DNA is kept, with 45 bases framed from the first base. V is clipped by 3 bases and J by 2 bases, and the sequence between their germline boundaries is 12 bases long. The germline V gene supplies CDR1 SGHVS and CDR2 FQNEAQ. Regarding this clone: No cognate antigen has been identified for it. No base qualities exist here, and no much larger clone lies one base off it.

Donors were healthy HIV-negative adults with no recently reported acute infections or vaccinations. Every donor was a Caucasian adult living in Nashville, Tennessee, USA. CD8 memory samples consisted of magnetically selected CD45RO+ cells combined with CCR7-negative CD45RA+ effector memory (TemRA) cells. After blood collection by leukapheresis, PBMCs were isolated using Ficoll-Histopaque density gradient centrifugation and then cryopreserved in the vapor phase of liquid nitrogen. Analytical flow cytometry was used to check the purity and quantity of every magnetically sorted T cell population. From each sorted fraction, genomic DNA was isolated and quantified by UV absorbance on a Nanodrop 2000c.

The chain employs TRBV7-8 and TRBJ2-3; no confident D gene assignment can be made. Sequencing input: memory CD8+ T cells sorted from blood. The cell subset or site label for this specimen denotes: CD45RO+ cells pooled with CCR7-negative TemRA cells. The receptor was isolated from a man aged 25 to 40 in good health. The CDR3 has the sequence CASSFFIGPTDTQYF. At the DNA level, the sequence is TGTGCCAGCAGCTTCTTTATCGGACCCACAGATACGCAGTATTTT.